This T cell receptor beta chain was obtained from a study of blood T cell repertoires in COVID-19. The overall study: Samples taken during acute and convalescent COVID-19 were collected in the United States, Italy and Spain. Nucleic acid was either cDNA or gDNA, and it came from T cells, B-cell-depleted T cells, or PBMCs.

Original methodology: Cell counts per sample came from amplifying reference gene primers. Libraries were prepared by immunoSEQ multiplex PCR; TCRdb keeps only in-frame clonotypes and omits some of them. For V, J and clone size, that table is used; D and trimming come from the DNA. The sample has more than 200,000 clones; 70% to 90% are singletons. The CDR3 totals 14 residues. Per the germline V gene, CDR1 is SNHLY and CDR2 is FYNNEI. The V gene end was trimmed by 6 bases and the J gene end by 4 bases; junction bases not matched to a gene: 7. The receptor was derived from a man aged 30 to 45 with active or convalescent COVID-19. The sample taken for sequencing was peripheral blood. V gene TRBV2 combines with J gene TRBJ2-5, with 8 nucleotides matching TRBD2. The CDR3 DNA is TGTGCCAGCAGCCAGGAGCGGGGGCGAGAGACCCAGTACTTC. Its protein is CASSQERGRETQYF.